This is a list of T cell receptor beta chains from one sample in a study of human T cells and chemical hapten exposure. MiXCR was run by TCRdb on the RACE reads, yielding one entry per CDR3 protein. The sample yields about 81,000 distinct CDR3 sequences, about 8% seen once. The sample consisted of whole blood, taken in connection with sensitization to the hapten diphenylcyclopropenone (DPC). These receptors all come from a woman younger than 45 with alopecia areata. Some clones in this sample may be carry-over from other donors' samples. CDR3s include the opening cysteine and the closing phenylalanine or tryptophan. A D gene is named only where the DNA matches it firmly. The listing skips clone size in some rows; elsewhere it reads once, few, many or a size class.

TRBV12-3/TRBV12-4	many	-	TRBJ1-4	TGTGCCAGCAGCCCGCGCGGGGGTTTGGATGAAAAACTGTTTTTT	CASSPRGGLDEKLFF
TRBV7-9	many	-	TRBJ2-1	TGTGCCAGCAGCCGTGACATCGGTGGGGTCGGCCTCTTTTTCTTC	CASSRDIGGVGLFFF
TRBV10-3	many	-	TRBJ2-6	TGTGCCATCCGGTTCGGCTCTGGGGCCAACGTCCTGACTTTC	CAIRFGSGANVLTF
TRBV9	few	-	TRBJ2-1	TGTGCCAGCAGCGTAGATTGGGGCCCCTCCTACAATGAGCAGTTCTTC	CASSVDWGPSYNEQFF
TRBV12-5	few	TRBD2	TRBJ2-1	TGTGCTAGTGGTTCAGGTAGGGGCGGGGGGGCCAGGGCCTCCTACAATGAGCAGTTCTTC	CASGSGRGGGARASYNEQFF
TRBV18	many	-	TRBJ2-5	TGTGCCAGCTCACCGGTGAGGGAAGAGACCCAGTACTTC	CASSPVREETQYF
TRBV6-6	many	-	TRBJ2-3	TGTGCCACCGTGGGCCTCCCCAGCGCCACAGATACGCAGTATTTT	CATVGLPSATDTQYF
TRBV29-1	many	TRBD2	TRBJ2-3	TGCAGCGCCCGCGGAGTTAGCGGGGAGAAGAGTAGCACAGATACGCAGTATTTT	CSARGVSGEKSSTDTQYF
TRBV9	-	-	TRBJ1-1	TGTGCCAGCAGCGTGGGCGAGACCATGAACACTGAAGCTTTCTTT	CASSVGETMNTEAFF
TRBV5-8	-	TRBD1	TRBJ2-7	TGTGCCCCCCGGAGCGGGACAGGGCTTACCTACGAGCAGTACTTC	CAPRSGTGLTYEQYF
TRBV7-8	few	-	TRBJ2-7	TGTGCCAGCAGCTTACGACCTGGGACGGTAGCCTACGAGCAGTACTTC	CASSLRPGTVAYEQYF
TRBV6-6	few	TRBD1	TRBJ1-2	TGTGCCAGCAGTTACGGGACAGACTATGGCTACACCTTC	CASSYGTDYGYTF
TRBV30	-	-	TRBJ2-1	TGTGCCTGGAGGTGCTGGAATGAGCAGTTCTTC	CAWRCWNEQFF
TRBV11-2	-	-	TRBJ2-4	TGTGCCAGCAGTCTCGTCAAGGGCAACCTAGCCAAAAACATTCAGTACTTC	CASSLVKGNLAKNIQYF
TRBV18	-	-	TRBJ1-1	TGTGCCAGCTCACCCGGGGTCGGGGGTGAAGCTTTCTTT	CASSPGVGGEAFF
TRBV20-1	-	TRBD2	TRBJ2-4	TGCAGTGCTAGAGTTCCCGGGACTAGCGGGGGGCCCACAGCCAAAAACATTCAGTACTTC	CSARVPGTSGGPTAKNIQYF
TRBV6-1	few	TRBD2	TRBJ2-3	TGTGCCAGCGGGGGACTAGCGGGAAAGACAGATACGCAGTATTTT	CASGGLAGKTDTQYF